This entry features one TCR beta chain sequence. Its target is not known. Germline and junction disagree at one end, which may indicate a read error. The data originate from a study of cytomegalovirus exposure and HLA in healthy donors. Study-level background: Genotyping showed approximately 81% of roughly 400 donors falling in the Caucasian-associated ancestry cluster.

Study-level points and caveats: Indistinguishable V segments, including TRBV6-2 and TRBV6-3, were excluded.

It was with 60 Vbeta and 13 Jbeta primers that the PCR ran. TCRdb's copy holds only in-frame clones and misses some; the assay was immunoSEQ multiplex PCR. Of around 150,000 clones listed, approximately 73% are singletons. Looked up from germline, CDR1 is SSHAT and CDR2 is FNYEAQ (reference sequence). This CDR3 comprises 16 residues. The sequence was collected from a human donor in good health. The gene calls are TRBV7-7 and TRBJ2-2, with 9 bases fitting TRBD2. The sequenced sample was PBMCs. The CDR3, as DNA: TGTGCTAGCAGCTCATCTACTAGCGGGCAGGCCGGGGAGCTGTTTTTT. Translating gives CASSSSTSGQAGELFF.